This record covers a single T cell receptor beta chain. Its antigen remains unidentified. The sample comes from a study of OX40 agonist ivuxolimab in advanced cancers. Study-level background: Aged about 20 to 80 with a mean of about 60 years, they were about 78% male. Broader study findings: The mean number of expanded clones was higher in CD8+ T cells than in CD4+.

Measured with immunoSEQ multiplex PCR; TCRdb has only the in-frame clones, and not every one. The table records roughly 110,000 clones, 85% to 95% of them present only once. The CDR3 length is 13 residues. CDR1 SGDLS and CDR2 YYNGEE come from the germline V gene. Trimming at V came to 0 bases and at J to 12 bases, leaving 5 bases not matched to a gene. This sample comprised CD4+ or CD8+ T cells sorted from blood, obtained in a trial of the OX40 agonist ivuxolimab. The source is an adult with an advanced solid tumor such as melanoma, head and neck, liver or kidney cancer. This chain uses TRBV9 with TRBJ2-2, with TRBD1 identical over 7 bases. CDR3 coding DNA: TGTGCCAGCAGCGTAGATACGGACAGGCAGCTGTTTTTT. It yields the protein CASSVDTDRQLFF. Full variable domain (rest looked up from reference TRBV9 and TRBJ2-2): DSGVTQTPKHLITATGQRVTLRCSPRSGDLSVYWYQQSLDQGLQFLIQYYNGEERAKGNILERFSAQQFPDLHSELNLSSLELGDSALYFCASSVDTDRQLFFGEGSRLTVL.